Included here is one T cell receptor (beta chain) sequence, with context. Its antigen is undetermined. This entry comes from a study of OX40 agonist ivuxolimab in advanced cancers. As for the study in general: Three partial responders included one hepatocellular carcinoma patient and two cutaneous melanoma patients. Study findings and constraints: Normalized T-cell clonal expansion was also low in a subset of nonresponders. CD8+ T cells averaged more expanded clones than CD4+.

There are 15 residues in the CDR3. With V trimmed by 1 base and J by 8 bases, 9 bases remained unmatched. Germline CDR1 is GTSNPN and CDR2 is SVGIG (reference sequence). TCRdb's copy holds only in-frame clones and misses some; the assay was immunoSEQ multiplex PCR. This sample yields 81,000 or so clones, of which roughly nine tenths are seen a single time; roughly 8.9% belongs to the top ten. The sample here was CD4+ or CD8+ T cells sorted from blood, taken in a trial of the OX40 agonist ivuxolimab. This rearrangement joins TRBV30 to TRBJ2-1; 9 bases map to TRBD2. The sequence came from an adult with an advanced solid tumor such as melanoma, head and neck, liver or kidney cancer. Written as DNA, the CDR3 is TGTGCCTGGAGTGCAATTAGCGGGAGTGGCGATGAGCAGTTCTTC. It encodes CAWSAISGSGDEQFF.